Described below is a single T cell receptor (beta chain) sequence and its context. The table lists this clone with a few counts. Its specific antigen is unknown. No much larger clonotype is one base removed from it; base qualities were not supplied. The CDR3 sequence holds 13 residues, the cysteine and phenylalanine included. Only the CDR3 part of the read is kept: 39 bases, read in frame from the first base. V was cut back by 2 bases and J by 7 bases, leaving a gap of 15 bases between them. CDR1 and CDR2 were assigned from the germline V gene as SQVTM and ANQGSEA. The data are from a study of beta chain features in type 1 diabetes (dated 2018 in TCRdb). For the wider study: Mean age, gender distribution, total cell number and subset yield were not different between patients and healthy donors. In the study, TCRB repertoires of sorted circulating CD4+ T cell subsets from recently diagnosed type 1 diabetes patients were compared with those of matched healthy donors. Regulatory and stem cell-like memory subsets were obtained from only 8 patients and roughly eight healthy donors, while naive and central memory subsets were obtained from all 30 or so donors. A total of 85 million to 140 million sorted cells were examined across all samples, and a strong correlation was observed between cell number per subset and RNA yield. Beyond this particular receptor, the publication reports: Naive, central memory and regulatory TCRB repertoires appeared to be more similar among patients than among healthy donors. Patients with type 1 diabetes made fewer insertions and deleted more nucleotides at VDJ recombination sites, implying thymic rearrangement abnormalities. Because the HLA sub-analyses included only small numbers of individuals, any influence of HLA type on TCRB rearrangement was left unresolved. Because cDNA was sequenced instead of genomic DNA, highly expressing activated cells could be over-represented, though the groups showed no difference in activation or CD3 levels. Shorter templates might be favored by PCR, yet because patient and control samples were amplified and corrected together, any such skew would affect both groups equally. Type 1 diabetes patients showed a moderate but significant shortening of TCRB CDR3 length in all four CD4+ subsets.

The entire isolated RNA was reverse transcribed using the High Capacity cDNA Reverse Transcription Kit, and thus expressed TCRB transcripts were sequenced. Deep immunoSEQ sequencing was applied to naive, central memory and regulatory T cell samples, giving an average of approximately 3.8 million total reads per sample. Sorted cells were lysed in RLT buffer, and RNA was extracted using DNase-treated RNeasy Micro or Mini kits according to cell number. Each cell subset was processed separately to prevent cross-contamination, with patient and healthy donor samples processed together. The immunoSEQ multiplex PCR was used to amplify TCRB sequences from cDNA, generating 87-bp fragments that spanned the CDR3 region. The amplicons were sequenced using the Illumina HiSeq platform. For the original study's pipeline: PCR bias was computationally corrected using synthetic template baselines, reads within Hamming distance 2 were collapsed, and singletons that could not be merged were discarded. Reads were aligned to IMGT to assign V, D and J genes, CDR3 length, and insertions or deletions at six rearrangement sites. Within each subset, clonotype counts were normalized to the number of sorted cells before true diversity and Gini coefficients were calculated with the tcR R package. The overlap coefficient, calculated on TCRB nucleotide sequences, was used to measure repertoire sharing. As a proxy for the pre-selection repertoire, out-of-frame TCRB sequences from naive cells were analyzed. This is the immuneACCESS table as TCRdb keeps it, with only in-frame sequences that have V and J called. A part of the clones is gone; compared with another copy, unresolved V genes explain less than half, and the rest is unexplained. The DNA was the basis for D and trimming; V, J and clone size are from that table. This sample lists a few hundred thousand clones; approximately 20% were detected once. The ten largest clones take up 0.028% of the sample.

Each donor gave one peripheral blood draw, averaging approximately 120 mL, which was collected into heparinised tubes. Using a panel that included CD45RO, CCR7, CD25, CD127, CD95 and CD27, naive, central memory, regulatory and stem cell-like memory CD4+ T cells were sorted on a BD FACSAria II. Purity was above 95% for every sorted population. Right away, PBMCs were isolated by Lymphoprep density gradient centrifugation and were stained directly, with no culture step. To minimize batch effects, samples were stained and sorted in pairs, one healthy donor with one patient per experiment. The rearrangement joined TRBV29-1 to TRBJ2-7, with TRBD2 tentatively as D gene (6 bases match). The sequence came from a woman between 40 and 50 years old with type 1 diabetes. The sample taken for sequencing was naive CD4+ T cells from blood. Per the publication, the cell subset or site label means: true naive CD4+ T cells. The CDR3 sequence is CSVERHPGGEQYF. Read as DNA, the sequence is TGCAGCGTTGAAAGGCATCCCGGAGGGGAGCAGTACTTC.